Below, 28 T cell receptor beta chains from the same sample are listed, as sequenced in a study of T cell responses to AZD1222 COVID-19 vaccine. Sequencing was performed with immunoSEQ multiplex PCR; in TCRdb, only in-frame clones are kept and a portion is missing. The sample holds 90,000 to 150,000 clones, around nine tenths seen once. Material: peripheral blood, obtained on day 0 of AZD1222 vaccination. These receptors originate from an adult in good health.

The V gene is TRBV5-1, the J gene TRBJ1-1; the match to TRBD1 covers 8 bases. CDR3 length: 14 residues. Germline V gene sequence: CDR1 SGHRS, CDR2 YFSETQ. V shed 4 bases and J 3 bases; nucleotides not matched to a gene: 5. CDR3 sequence (DNA): TGCGCCAGCAGCACCGGACAGGGATACACTGAAGCTTTCTTT. Protein product: CASSTGQGYTEAFF.

This chain uses TRBV7-2 with TRBJ1-3; perhaps TRBD1 as D (5 bases). Germline CDR1 reads SGHTA; CDR2 reads FQGNSA. The CDR3 extends over 13 amino acids. The V end was cut by 3 bases, the J end by 8 bases, with 11 bases between. The CDR3 nucleotides are TGTGCCAGCAGCTTCCGGGGCTTGGACACCATATATTTT. Translated: CASSFRGLDTIYF.

CDR3 residues: CASSPTGTGDFYGYTF. The DNA of the CDR3 is TGTGCCAGCAGCCCCACTGGGACAGGGGACTTCTATGGCTACACCTTC. The chain has TRBV28 and TRBJ1-2; 10 bases align to TRBD1. With V trimmed by 6 bases and J by 4 bases, 11 bases remained unmatched. The CDR3 length is 16 residues. CDR1 and CDR2 (germline): MDHEN, SYDVKM.

The chain uses TRBV27 and TRBJ1-1; 8 bases match TRBD1. Looked up from germline, CDR1 is MNHEY and CDR2 is SMNVEV (reference sequence). After removal of 2 bases from V and 3 bases from J, the junction contained 2 bases not matched to a gene. The CDR3 covers 14 residues. The CDR3 coding sequence is TGTGCCAGCAGTTTAACGACAGGGGACACTGAAGCTTTCTTT. Translation: CASSLTTGDTEAFF.

The chain carries TRBV18 and TRBJ2-4, with 10 positions matching TRBD2. Germline values: CDR1 KGHSH, CDR2 LQKENI. CDR3 size: 16 residues. The V segment lost 3 bases and the J segment 5 bases; nucleotides outside the gene matches: 7. For the CDR3, the DNA is TGTGCCAGCTCACCCCAAGGACTAGCGGCGCAAAACATTCAGTACTTC. It encodes CASSPQGLAAQNIQYF.

The chain employs TRBV23-1 and TRBJ2-3; 7 positions agree with TRBD1. TRBV23-1 is identified as an open reading frame with a role that is uncertain. There are 15 residues in the CDR3. V gave up 7 bases and J gave up 3 bases; unmatched junction bases: 10. CDR3 in amino acids: CASNTTGEKTDTQYF. In nucleotides, the CDR3 is TGCGCCAGCAATACAACAGGGGAGAAGACAGATACGCAGTATTTT.

V is TRBV2 and J is TRBJ1-1; D remains ambiguous. V was clipped by 5 bases and J by 1 base, with 11 bases between them. The CDR3 consists of 14 residues. Germline CDR1 and CDR2: SNHLY and FYNNEI. CDR3 coding DNA: TGTGCCAGCAGTACCCGGGCCTGGAACACTGAAGCTTTCTTT. It encodes CASSTRAWNTEAFF.

The chain uses TRBV15 and TRBJ2-3; the match to TRBD2 covers 16 bases. V trimming: 1 base; J trimming: 0 bases; junction bases outside the gene matches: 10. The V gene's germline CDR1 is LNHNV and CDR2 YYDKDF (reference sequence). CDR3 length: 21 residues. CDR3 sequence: CATSRAPGLAGGQTSTDTQYF. The CDR3 DNA is TGTGCCACCAGCAGAGCCCCGGGACTAGCGGGAGGGCAAACTAGCACAGATACGCAGTATTTT.

In DNA, the CDR3 is TGTGCCAGCAGCGTAGAGGGGGATCTCTATGGCTACACCTTC. Translated, it gives CASSVEGDLYGYTF. The rearrangement uses TRBV9 and TRBJ1-2, with D possibly being TRBD1 (6 bases). CDR1 SGDLS and CDR2 YYNGEE come from the germline V gene. The CDR3 has 14 amino acids. V shed 0 bases and J shed 4 bases, with 10 bases lying between them. The whole variable domain, remainder taken from reference TRBV9 and TRBJ1-2, is DSGVTQTPKHLITATGQRVTLRCSPRSGDLSVYWYQQSLDQGLQFLIQYYNGEERAKGNILERFSAQQFPDLHSELNLSSLELGDSALYFCASSVEGDLYGYTFGSGTRLTVV.

V usage is TRBV6-5 and J usage is TRBJ1-1; weak D call: TRBD1 (5 bases). The CDR3 consists of 14 residues. The germline V and J ends were trimmed by 5 bases and 9 bases, with 19 bases remaining between them. The germline V gene has CDR1 MNHEY and CDR2 SVGAGI. The CDR3, as DNA: TGTGCCAGCAGTAACCCGGGACCGACTCCGAAAGCTTTCTTT. Translating it yields CASSNPGPTPKAFF.

The CDR3 bases are TGCGCCAGCAGCTCAGGACAGTATGGGTCCTACGAGCAGTACTTC. Translated, it gives CASSSGQYGSYEQYF. The J gene is TRBJ2-7, the V gene TRBV5-1; D possibly corresponds to TRBD1 (6 bases). Germline V gene data show CDR1 as SGHRS and CDR2 as YFSETQ. This CDR3 comprises 15 residues. Trimming removed 3 bases at V and 1 base at J, with 14 bases between.

V gene TRBV6-1 combines with J gene TRBJ2-2, with TRBD2 identical over 9 bases. V was clipped by 4 bases and J by 5 bases; unmatched bases: 8. This CDR3 has 16 residues. CDR1 and CDR2 from the germline V gene are MNHNS and SASEGT. The CDR3, as DNA: TGTGCCAGCAGTGGTCAACCGCGGGGGGGAACCGGGGAGCTGTTTTTT. Its translation: CASSGQPRGGTGELFF.

This chain joins TRBV27 and TRBJ1-4, with D hard to call. The CDR3 length is 15 residues. Trimming removed 4 bases at V and 0 bases at J, with 9 bases between. CDR1 is MNHEY and CDR2 is SMNVEV in the germline V gene (reference sequence). The DNA for the CDR3 is TGTGCCAGCAGTTCCTACCGGGCAACTAATGAAAAACTGTTTTTT. Translating gives CASSSYRATNEKLFF.

The J gene is TRBJ2-7, the V gene TRBV4-1, with D perhaps TRBD1 (5 bases). CDR3 length: 13 residues. V was cut by 3 bases and J by 5 bases, with 11 bases left in between. The germline CDR1 and CDR2 sequences are MGHRA and YSYEKL. This chain's CDR3 is CASSHPGSDEQYF. The CDR3 DNA is TGCGCCAGCAGCCACCCAGGGTCTGACGAGCAGTACTTC.

The V and J genes are TRBV5-1 and TRBJ2-7, with D unclear. Looked up from germline, CDR1 is SGHRS and CDR2 is YFSETQ. Trimming stripped 4 bases from V and 3 bases from J, with 14 bases between. This CDR3 spans 14 amino acids. Written as DNA, the CDR3 is TGCGCCAGCAGCCCACCGACAAGTGTCTACGAGCAGTACTTC. This encodes CASSPPTSVYEQYF.

This chain uses TRBV10-3 with TRBJ2-7; possible D gene TRBD1, 6 bases. V was cut by 6 bases and J by 5 bases, with 14 bases left in between. This CDR3 is 13 amino acids long. Germline assignment: CDR1 ENHRY and CDR2 SYGVKD. CDR3 bases: TGTGCCATCAGAGCGCCACAGGGTAACGAGCAGTACTTC. Translating gives CAIRAPQGNEQYF.

The CDR3 here is CASSPRGVSAWYYGYTF. The CDR3 DNA is TGTGCCAGCAGTCCGAGGGGTGTGTCGGCCTGGTACTATGGCTACACCTTC. The chain carries TRBV6-6 and TRBJ1-2, with a weak D call TRBD1 (5 bases). Germline V gene lookup returns CDR1 MNHNY and CDR2 SVGAGI (reference sequence). The CDR3 has 17 amino acids. Trimming pared 5 bases from V and 3 bases from J, leaving 22 bases between.

The V call is TRBV24-1, the J call TRBJ2-3, with 8 bases matching TRBD2. This CDR3 spans 13 amino acids. V lost 9 bases and J lost 3; bases outside the gene matches: 4. Germline V gene sequence: CDR1 KGHDR, CDR2 SFDVKD. The CDR3 sequence is CATGIAGTDTQYF. The CDR3 region has the DNA TGTGCCACCGGGATAGCGGGGACAGATACGCAGTATTTT.

This clone was recorded only once. The chain is built from TRBV28 and TRBJ1-1; perhaps TRBD1 as D (5 bases). Germline values: CDR1 MDHEN, CDR2 SYDVKM. V lost 4 bases to trimming and J lost 0 bases, with 24 bases between them. CDR3 size: 19 residues. This CDR3 is CASSSLTITGRSMNTEAFF. The DNA for the CDR3 is TGTGCCAGCAGTTCCCTGACGATAACGGGACGCAGTATGAACACTGAAGCTTTCTTT.

The chain uses TRBV10-1 and TRBJ2-7; D is possibly TRBD2 (7 bases). Trimming took 10 bases from V and 1 from J, leaving 14 bases between them. The CDR3 consists of 13 residues. Germline V CDR1 and CDR2: WNHNN, SYGVQD (reference sequence). The CDR3 protein is CAIRKGGSYEQYF. CDR3 in DNA: TGCGCCATCCGTAAGGGGGGGTCCTACGAGCAGTACTTC.

This clone was found once. This chain connects TRBV15 to TRBJ1-6, with TRBD1 as a possible D gene (5 bases). Per the germline V gene, CDR1 is LNHNV and CDR2 is YYDKDF (reference sequence). Trimming cost V 2 bases and J 7 bases, with 18 bases left between them. CDR3 size: 17 residues. The CDR3 DNA sequence: TGTGCCACCAGCAGAAAACAGTGGGGACGGAGCAATTCACCCCTCCACTTT. It encodes CATSRKQWGRSNSPLHF.

The chain recombines TRBV20-1 with TRBJ2-3; 7 bases agree with TRBD2. Germline V gene lookup returns CDR1 DFQATT and CDR2 SNEGSKA (reference sequence). The trim removed 3 bases at V and 2 bases at J, leaving 5 bases unmatched. The CDR3 sequence is 14 residues long. This CDR3 reads CSASSSGNTDTQYF. The CDR3 DNA follows: TGCAGTGCTAGTTCTAGCGGTAACACAGATACGCAGTATTTT.

The chain has TRBV6-1 and TRBJ1-2; D not resolved. This CDR3 region has 14 residues. CDR1 MNHNS and CDR2 SASEGT come from the germline V gene. The V end was cut by 0 bases, the J end by 2 bases, with 7 bases between. CDR3 DNA sequence: TGTGCCAGCAGTGAAGCTTACAGAAACTATGGCTACACCTTC. Protein sequence: CASSEAYRNYGYTF.

This clone was seen just once. V and J are TRBV2 and TRBJ2-7; TRBD2 matches 10 bases. Germline CDR1 and CDR2: SNHLY and FYNNEI. CDR3 length: 17 amino acids. The junction had 12 bases not matched to a gene; V was cut back by 6 bases and J by 1 base. The CDR3 DNA sequence: TGTGCCAGCAGAACCCGGGACCTAGCGGGAGCGTCCTACGAGCAGTACTTC. Translation: CASRTRDLAGASYEQYF.

This chain uses TRBV30 with TRBJ1-1; 9 nucleotides line up with TRBD1. The CDR3 is 15 residues long. Germline CDR1 is GTSNPN and CDR2 is SVGIG (reference sequence). The V and J ends lost 2 bases and 5 bases, in that order; junction bases with no gene match: 9. The CDR3 nucleotides read TGTGCCTGGAGTTCACAACAGGGGGCTCGGACTGAAGCTTTCTTT. Translation: CAWSSQQGARTEAFF.

The chain couples TRBV10-1 to TRBJ2-3; tentatively, D is TRBD2 (6 bases). Trimming took 8 bases from V and 1 from J, leaving 16 bases between them. Germline V gives CDR1 WNHNN, CDR2 SYGVQD (reference sequence). This CDR3 has 15 amino acids. The CDR3 bases are TGCGCCAGCTGGGACGGCGGGGTACGCACAGATACGCAGTATTTT. As protein: CASWDGGVRTDTQYF.

In this sample, this clone turned up once. The V gene is TRBV7-8, the J gene TRBJ1-1, with D perhaps matching TRBD1 (5 bases). The CDR3 spans 14 residues. Looked up from germline, CDR1 is SGHVS and CDR2 is FQNEAQ. Trimming shortened V by 4 bases and J by 1 base, and 10 bases separated the two germline ends. CDR3 nucleotides: TGTGCCAGCAGCTCGGGACGGTCGAACACTGAAGCTTTCTTT. Its protein is CASSSGRSNTEAFF.

V usage is TRBV5-6 and J usage is TRBJ1-4; 7 bases fit TRBD1. Germline CDR1 is SGHDT and CDR2 is YYEEEE. This CDR3 is 15 amino acids long. V lost 4 bases to trimming and J lost 7 bases; unmatched junction nucleotides: 10. The CDR3 loop reads CASSPTGAISEKLFF. Written as DNA, the CDR3 is TGTGCCAGCAGCCCCACAGGGGCCATCTCTGAAAAACTGTTTTTT.